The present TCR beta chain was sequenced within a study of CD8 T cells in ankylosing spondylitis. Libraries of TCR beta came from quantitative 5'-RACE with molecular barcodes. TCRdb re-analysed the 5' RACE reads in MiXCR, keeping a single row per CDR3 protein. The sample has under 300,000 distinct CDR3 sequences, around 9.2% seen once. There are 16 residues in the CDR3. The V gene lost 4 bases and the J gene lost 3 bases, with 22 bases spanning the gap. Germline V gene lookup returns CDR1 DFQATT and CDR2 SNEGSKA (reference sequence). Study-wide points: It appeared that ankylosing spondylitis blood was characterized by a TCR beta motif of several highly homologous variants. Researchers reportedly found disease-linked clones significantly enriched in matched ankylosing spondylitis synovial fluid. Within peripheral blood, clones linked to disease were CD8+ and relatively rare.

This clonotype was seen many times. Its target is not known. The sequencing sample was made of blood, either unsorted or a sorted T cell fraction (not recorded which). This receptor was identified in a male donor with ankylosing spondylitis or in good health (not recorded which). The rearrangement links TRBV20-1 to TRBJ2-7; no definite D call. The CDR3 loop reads CSATRPRSRMIYEQYF. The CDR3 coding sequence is TGCAGTGCTACACGCCCCCGCAGCCGGATGATCTACGAGCAGTACTTC.